This is a list of T cell receptor beta chains from one sample in a study of blood T cell repertoires in COVID-19. Assay used: immunoSEQ multiplex PCR; TCRdb lists only in-frame clones, some missing. This sample yields 150,000 to 200,000 clones, of which around four fifths are seen a single time; roughly 19% belongs to the top ten. Sequenced sample: peripheral blood. Every receptor here comes from a woman in her seventies who had recovered from COVID-19. CDR3s include the opening cysteine and the closing phenylalanine or tryptophan. Each record gives: J gene, V gene, CDR3 protein.

TRBJ2-3	TRBV10-3	CAISASLDTQYF
TRBJ1-3	TRBV28	CASSSPGSGNTIYF
TRBJ1-5	TRBV4-1	CASSQGGGELDQPQHF
TRBJ2-5	TRBV5-8	CASSLGSGHQETQYF
TRBJ1-1	TRBV3-1/TRBV3-2	CASSPQGQGNTEAFF
TRBJ2-5	TRBV20-1	CSASSGGTQETQYF
TRBJ1-5	TRBV5-4	CASSDGGGHQPQHF
TRBJ2-7	TRBV4-1	CASSHKTPSSYEQYF
TRBJ1-1	TRBV6-6	CASSYPDTEAFF
TRBJ1-2	TRBV30	CAWSVTLAGALGYTF
TRBJ2-7	TRBV30	CAWRQGPTWEQYF
TRBJ1-1	TRBV7-3	CASSPGDRNTEAFF
TRBJ1-1	TRBV27	CASSRPGQGFMNTEAFF
TRBJ1-5	TRBV28	CASSLLSSGGSNQPQHF
TRBJ1-2	TRBV28	CASSQGQGGGYTF
TRBJ1-2	TRBV6-5	CASSLTGERGYTF
TRBJ2-1	TRBV9	CASSTRRGAENEQFF
TRBJ1-1	TRBV9	CASSSDRDDTEAFF
TRBJ2-3	TRBV29-1	CSVGGTSGGEGTDTQYF